This T cell receptor (beta chain) was identified during a study of T cell changes during pregnancy in multiple sclerosis (dated by TCRdb to between 2018 and 2021). With regard to the full study: The study examined how the T cell repertoire changed over the course of pregnancy in women with multiple sclerosis.

From its cysteine to its phenylalanine, the CDR3 spans 14 amino acids. CDR3 DNA only is kept here, 42 bases in frame from base 1. In the germline V gene, CDR1 corresponds to MDHEN and CDR2 to SYDVKM. The junction shows trimming of 4 bases on V and 1 base on J, plus 10 bases between the germline ends. A remark on this clone: This clone's antigen is unknown. No much larger clone exists at a distance of one base, and base qualities are not known.

The receptor library was made with the immunoSEQ multiplex PCR assay. The clones in this table, taken by TCRdb from immuneACCESS, are in-frame only. Not every clone is retained; where verified, under half of the shortfall comes from an unresolved V gene, and the cause of the rest is unknown. Counted in this sample were under 90,000 clones; approximately 93% of them appeared once. The biggest ten clones account for approximately 0.92% of the sample. This sample comprised peripheral blood, obtained in the second trimester of pregnancy. The sequence derives from a female donor in good health, enrolled as a control in a pregnancy study. The V and J segments used are TRBV28 and TRBJ1-1; no confident D gene assignment can be made. The DNA sequence follows: TGTGCCAGCAGTTCTCGGGTAAGGAACACTGAAGCTTTCTTT. Its protein reads: CASSSRVRNTEAFF.